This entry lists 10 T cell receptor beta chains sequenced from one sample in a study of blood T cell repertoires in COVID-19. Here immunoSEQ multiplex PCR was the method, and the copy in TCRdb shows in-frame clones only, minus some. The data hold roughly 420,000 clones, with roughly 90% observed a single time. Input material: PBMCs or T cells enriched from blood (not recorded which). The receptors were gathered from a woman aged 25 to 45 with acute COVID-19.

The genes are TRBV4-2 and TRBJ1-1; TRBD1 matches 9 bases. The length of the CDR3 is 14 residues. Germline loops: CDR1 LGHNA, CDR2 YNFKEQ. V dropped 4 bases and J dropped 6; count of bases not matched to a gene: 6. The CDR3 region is CASSPGQGLAEAFF. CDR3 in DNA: TGTGCCAGCAGCCCCGGACAGGGGTTGGCTGAAGCTTTCTTT.

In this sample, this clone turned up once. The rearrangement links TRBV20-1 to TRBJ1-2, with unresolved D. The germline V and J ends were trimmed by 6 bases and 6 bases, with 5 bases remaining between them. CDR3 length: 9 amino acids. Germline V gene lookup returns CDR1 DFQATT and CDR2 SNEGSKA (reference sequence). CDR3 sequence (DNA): TGCAGTGCCGTTAATGGCTACACCTTC. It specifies CSAVNGYTF.

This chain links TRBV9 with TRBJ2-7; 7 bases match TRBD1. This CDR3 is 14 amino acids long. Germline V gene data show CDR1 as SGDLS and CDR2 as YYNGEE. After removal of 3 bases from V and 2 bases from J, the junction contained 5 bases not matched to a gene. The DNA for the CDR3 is TGTGCCAGCAGCGCCCGGGACAGACCCTACGAGCAGTACTTC. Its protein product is CASSARDRPYEQYF.

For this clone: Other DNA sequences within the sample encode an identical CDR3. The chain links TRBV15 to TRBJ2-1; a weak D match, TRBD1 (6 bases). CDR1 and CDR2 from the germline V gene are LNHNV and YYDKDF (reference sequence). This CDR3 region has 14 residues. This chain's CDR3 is CATTPGASYNEQFF. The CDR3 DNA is TGTGCTACTACCCCAGGGGCCTCCTACAATGAGCAGTTCTTC.

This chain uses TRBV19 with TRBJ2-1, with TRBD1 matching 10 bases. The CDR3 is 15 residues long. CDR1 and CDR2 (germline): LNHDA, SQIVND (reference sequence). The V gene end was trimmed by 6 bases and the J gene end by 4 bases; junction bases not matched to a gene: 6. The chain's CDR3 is CASSVDRGPYNEQFF. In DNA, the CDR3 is TGTGCCAGTAGCGTCGACAGGGGGCCATACAATGAGCAGTTCTTC.

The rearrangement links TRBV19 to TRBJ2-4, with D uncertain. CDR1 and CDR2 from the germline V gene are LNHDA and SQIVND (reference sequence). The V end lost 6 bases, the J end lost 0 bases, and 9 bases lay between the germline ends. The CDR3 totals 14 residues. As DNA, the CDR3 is TGTGCCAGTAGCCGCCAGGCAGCCAAAAACATTCAGTACTTC. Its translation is CASSRQAAKNIQYF.

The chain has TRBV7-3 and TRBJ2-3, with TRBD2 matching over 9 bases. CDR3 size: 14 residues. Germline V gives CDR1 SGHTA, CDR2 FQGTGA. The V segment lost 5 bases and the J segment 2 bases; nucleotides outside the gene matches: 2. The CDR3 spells CASSRGGDTDTQYF. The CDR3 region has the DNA TGTGCCAGCAGCCGCGGGGGGGACACAGATACGCAGTATTTT. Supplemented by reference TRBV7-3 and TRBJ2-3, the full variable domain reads GAGVSQTPSNKVTEKGKYVELRCDPISGHTALYWYRQSLGQGPEFLIYFQGTGAADDSGLPNDRFFAVRPEGSVSTLKIQRTERGDSAVYLCASSRGGDTDTQYFGPGTRLTVL.

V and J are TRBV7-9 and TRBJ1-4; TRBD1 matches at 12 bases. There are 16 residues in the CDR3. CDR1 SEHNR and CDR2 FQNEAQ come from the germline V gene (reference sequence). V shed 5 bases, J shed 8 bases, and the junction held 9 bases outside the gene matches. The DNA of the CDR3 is TGTGCCAGCAGCCAAGGGGACAGGGGGCTTGGGGAAAAACTGTTTTTT. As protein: CASSQGDRGLGEKLFF.

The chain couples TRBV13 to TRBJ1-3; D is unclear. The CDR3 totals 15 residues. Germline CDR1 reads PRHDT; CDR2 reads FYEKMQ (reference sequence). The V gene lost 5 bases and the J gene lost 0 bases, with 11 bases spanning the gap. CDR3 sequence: CASSHSQSSGNTIYF. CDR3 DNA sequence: TGTGCCAGCAGCCATTCACAGAGCTCTGGAAACACCATATATTTT.

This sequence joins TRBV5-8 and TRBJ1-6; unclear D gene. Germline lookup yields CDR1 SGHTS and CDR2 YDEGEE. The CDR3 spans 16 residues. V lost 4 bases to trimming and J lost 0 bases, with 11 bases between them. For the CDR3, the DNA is TGTGCCAGCAGCCATACCCATAGCTCCTATAATTCACCCCTCCACTTT. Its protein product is CASSHTHSSYNSPLHF. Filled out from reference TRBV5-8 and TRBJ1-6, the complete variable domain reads EAGVTQSPTHLIKTRGQQATLRCSPISGHTSVYWYQQALGLGLQFLLWYDEGEERNRGNFPPRFSGRQFPNYSSELNVNALELEDSALYLCASSHTHSSYNSPLHFGNGTRLTVT.